Shown below are 31 T cell receptor beta chains from a single sample sequenced in a study of T cells in Graves' hyperthyroidism and ophthalmopathy (dated by TCRdb to between 2019 and 2020). Receptor amplification or capture employed multiplex PCR. Sequencing used an Illumina HiSeq 2000. The TCR beta CDR3 regions were amplified from RNA transcripts. For the first round of RT-PCR on the TCR CDR3, the HTBI primer set was used together with the Qiagen OneStep RT-PCR kit. TCRdb trimmed the raw reads at Q25, called clones with MiXCR and kept productive beta chains. Each entry merges the rows of one CDR3 protein and shows their most common DNA and genes. Within this sample are 500,000 or so distinct CDR3 sequences, with 15% to 20% of them counted one time only. In total, the top ten clones hold around 17% of the sample. The sequenced material came from blood. These receptors all stem from a young woman with Graves' ophthalmopathy.

This clonotype was counted only a few times. This chain uses TRBV20-1 with TRBJ2-1, with D perhaps assigned TRBD1 or TRBD2 (5 bases each). Germline values: CDR1 DFQATT, CDR2 SNEGSKA (reference sequence). The V and J ends lost 4 bases and 3 bases respectively, with 16 bases between them. The CDR3 loop spans 15 amino acids. For the CDR3, the DNA is TGCAGTGCTATACGAGGAAGGGACCTCTACAATGAGCAGTTCTTC. It codes for CSAIRGRDLYNEQFF.

This clonotype was counted only a few times. The genes are TRBV9 and TRBJ2-4; D ambiguous. The CDR3 consists of 13 residues. Germline lookup yields CDR1 SGDLS and CDR2 YYNGEE. V gave up 4 bases and J gave up 9 bases, with 14 bases separating them. The CDR3 protein is CASSPDTLLIQYF. The DNA for the CDR3 is TGTGCCAGCAGCCCCGATACTTTGCTCATTCAGTACTTC.

The chain combines TRBV30 with TRBJ1-1; 10 positions match TRBD1. This CDR3 comprises 13 residues. Trimming cost V 5 bases and J 1 base; bases outside gene matches: 1. Looked up from germline, CDR1 is GTSNPN and CDR2 is SVGIG (reference sequence). CDR3 sequence reads: CAWWTGGNTEAFF. The CDR3 nucleotides read TGTGCCTGGTGGACAGGGGGGAACACTGAAGCTTTCTTT.

This clonotype was seen at least ten times. The V gene is TRBV11-2, the J gene TRBJ1-1; 10 positions agree with TRBD1. The CDR3 has 16 residues. Germline CDR1 is SGHAT and CDR2 is FQNNGV. Trimming took 5 bases from V and 1 from J; bases not matched to a gene: 7. The CDR3 region is CASSPGQGGRNTEAFF. The CDR3 DNA reads as TGTGCCAGCAGCCCAGGACAGGGGGGGAGGAACACTGAAGCTTTCTTT.

This clonotype was observed at least ten times. The chain carries TRBV7-2 and TRBJ2-3, with 9 bases lining up with TRBD2. CDR3 length: 15 amino acids. After removal of 0 bases from V and 8 bases from J, the junction contained 6 bases not matched to a gene. The V gene's germline CDR1 is SGHTA and CDR2 FQGNSA. The CDR3 sequence: CASSLALASGATQYF. CDR3 coding DNA: TGTGCCAGCAGCTTAGCGTTGGCTAGCGGGGCTACGCAGTATTTT.

The V gene is TRBV2, the J gene TRBJ1-3; a possible D gene is TRBD1 (5 bases). With 3 bases removed from V and 0 bases from J, the gap between germline ends came to 9 bases. Germline CDR1 and CDR2: SNHLY and FYNNEI. The CDR3 is made up of 15 amino acids. In DNA form, the CDR3 reads TGTGCCAGCAGTGATGTTGGGGGCTCTGGAAACACCATATATTTT. Residues: CASSDVGGSGNTIYF.

The chain combines TRBV25-1 with TRBJ2-7; D gene unclear. V dropped 3 bases and J dropped 6 bases, with 15 bases sitting between them. The CDR3 loop spans 14 amino acids. CDR1 MGHDK and CDR2 SYGVNS come from the germline V gene. The DNA of the CDR3 is TGTGCCAGCAGTGACAACACAGTCGTCAGCGAGCAGTACTTC. Translating gives CASSDNTVVSEQYF.

This clonotype was counted many times. The J gene is TRBJ1-3, the V gene TRBV20-1; D perhaps matches TRBD1 (5 bases). This CDR3 comprises 14 residues. Deletions cut 7 bases from V and 2 bases from J, with 15 bases between. The V gene's germline CDR1 is DFQATT and CDR2 SNEGSKA (reference sequence). CDR3 residues: CSVPPPGTGNTIYF. The CDR3, as DNA: TGCAGTGTCCCCCCCCCAGGGACTGGAAACACCATATATTTT.

The rearrangement joins TRBV29-1 to TRBJ1-2; 10 nucleotides line up with TRBD1. Germline V gives CDR1 SQVTM, CDR2 ANQGSEA. J was trimmed by 7 bases and V by 7 bases; bases with no gene match: 9. The CDR3 loop spans 13 amino acids. CDR3 DNA sequence: TGCAGCGACCTAAGACAGGGGGCTTTTGGCTACACCTTC. Translation gives CSDLRQGAFGYTF.

This clonotype has a count of ten or more. V and J are TRBV28 and TRBJ1-2; D is ambiguous. Germline CDR1 and CDR2: MDHEN and SYDVKM. V lost 4 bases to trimming and J lost 8 bases, with 11 bases between them. The length of the CDR3 is 12 residues. This CDR3 is CASSWGARGYTF. In DNA, the CDR3 is TGTGCCAGCAGTTGGGGAGCGCGGGGCTACACCTTC.

This clonotype was counted at least ten times. The chain has TRBV19 and TRBJ2-2, with TRBD1 matching 8 bases. CDR1 is LNHDA, CDR2 SQIVND, per germline (reference sequence). CDR3 length equals 14 residues. After removal of 8 bases from V and 5 bases from J, the junction contained 7 bases not matched to a gene. CDR3 sequence (DNA): TGTGCCAGTCAGGGACAGGACGTGACCGGGGAGCTGTTTTTT. This sequence encodes CASQGQDVTGELFF.

The chain has TRBV29-1 and TRBJ1-2, with D tentatively TRBD1 (5 bases). The CDR3 covers 12 residues. V lost 3 bases and J 4 bases, leaving 9 bases between the germline ends. CDR1 is SQVTM, CDR2 ANQGSEA, per germline. For the CDR3, the DNA is TGCAGCGTTGACCTGGGGACCTATGGCTACACCTTC. Its protein is CSVDLGTYGYTF. The full variable domain, its missing parts supplied by reference TRBV29-1 and TRBJ1-2, is SAVISQKPSRDICQRGTSLTIQCQVDSQVTMMFWYRQQPGQSLTLIATANQGSEATYESGFVIDKFPISRPNLTFSTLTVSNMSPEDSSIYLCSVDLGTYGYTFGSGTRLTVV.

The chain employs TRBV6-2 or TRBV6-3 and TRBJ1-5; possibly TRBD1 for D (5 bases). V was clipped by 2 bases and J by 2 bases, with 16 bases between them. This CDR3 spans 17 amino acids. The germline V gene has CDR1 MNHEY and CDR2 SVGEGT. CDR3 in amino acids: CASSYNTGTGGNQPQHF. CDR3 DNA sequence: TGTGCCAGCAGTTACAATACAGGAACGGGGGGCAATCAGCCCCAGCATTTT.

At least ten counts were recorded for this clonotype. V and J are TRBV11-1 and TRBJ1-1; 7 bases map to TRBD1. CDR1 SGHAT and CDR2 FQDESV come from the germline V gene (reference sequence). The J segment lost 3 bases and the V segment lost 6 bases, leaving 7 bases of the junction unmatched. This CDR3 contains 14 residues. In DNA form, the CDR3 reads TGTGCCAGCAGTCGGGACAGCACGGACACTGAAGCTTTCTTT. Amino acids: CASSRDSTDTEAFF. The full variable domain, with the rest looked up from reference TRBV11-1 and TRBJ1-1, is EAEVAQSPRYKITEKSQAVAFWCDPISGHATLYWYRQILGQGPELLVQFQDESVVDDSQLPKDRFSAERLKGVDSTLKIQPAELGDSAMYLCASSRDSTDTEAFFGQGTRLTVV.

This clonotype was observed at least ten times. This chain joins TRBV4-1 and TRBJ2-7, with TRBD2 matching over 8 bases. V was pared by 2 bases and J by 3 bases, with 6 bases of the junction left unmatched. Per germline, CDR1 MGHRA and CDR2 YSYEKL. The CDR3 totals 15 residues. In DNA, the CDR3 is TGCGCCAGCAGCCAACCCGGGACTAGGTACTACGAGCAGTACTTC. Its protein is CASSQPGTRYYEQYF.

A few counts support this clonotype. The chain employs TRBV3-1 and TRBJ1-3, with a tentative D call TRBD1 (5 bases). CDR1 is LGHDT and CDR2 is YNNKEL in the germline V gene (reference sequence). The CDR3 loop spans 18 amino acids. V lost 0 bases to trimming and J lost 0 bases, with 15 bases between them. The CDR3 nucleotides read TGTGCCAGCAGCCAAGATTGGGGACCGACGAGCTCTGGAAACACCATATATTTT. Amino acid sequence: CASSQDWGPTSSGNTIYF.

In this sample, this clonotype turned up many times. The chain carries TRBV6-1 and TRBJ1-1; 7 positions agree with TRBD1. The CDR3 runs 11 residues. Per the germline V gene, CDR1 is MNHNS and CDR2 is SASEGT. V lost 11 bases and J lost 4; bases outside the gene matches: 4. Here the CDR3 reads CAVTGATEAFF. The CDR3 DNA sequence: TGTGCCGTAACAGGGGCCACTGAAGCTTTCTTT.

This clonotype was detected ten times or more. The chain employs TRBV30 and TRBJ1-5, with 7 nucleotides matching TRBD1. CDR1 GTSNPN and CDR2 SVGIG come from the germline V gene (reference sequence). The CDR3 contains 16 residues. The J segment lost 1 base and the V segment lost 0 bases, leaving 6 bases of the junction unmatched. CDR3 in DNA: TGTGCCTGGAGTGTCAGAGGGGGCGTAAGCAATCAGCCCCAGCATTTT. Its protein product is CAWSVRGGVSNQPQHF.

In its sample, this clonotype was seen many times. The chain is built from TRBV3-1 and TRBJ2-7, with D possibly being TRBD1 (6 bases). Germline CDR1 LGHDT, CDR2 YNNKEL (reference sequence). The CDR3 totals 13 residues. V gave up 5 bases and J gave up 2 bases, with 10 bases separating them. The CDR3 is CASSDGQTYEQYF. For the CDR3, the DNA is TGTGCCAGCAGCGATGGACAGACCTACGAGCAGTACTTC.

Many counts were recorded for this clonotype. The rearrangement links TRBV3-1 to TRBJ1-2; D call uncertain. The CDR3 covers 15 residues. Deletions cut 4 bases from V and 10 bases from J, with 22 bases between. Per the germline V gene, CDR1 is LGHDT and CDR2 is YNNKEL (reference sequence). As DNA, the CDR3 is TGTGCCAGCAGCCTGTCTGTGGGTAGTCAGGCTGACTACACCTTC. Translation: CASSLSVGSQADYTF.

The V gene is TRBV24-1, the J gene TRBJ2-1; maybe TRBD1 (6 bases). Germline CDR1 and CDR2: KGHDR and SFDVKD. The CDR3 is 17 amino acids. V lost 2 bases to trimming and J lost 4 bases, with 17 bases between them. The DNA for the CDR3 is TGTGCCACCAGTGATTCCGCTACCTTGGACAGTTACAATGAGCAGTTCTTC. It yields the protein CATSDSATLDSYNEQFF.

Many counts were recorded for this clonotype. The V and J genes are TRBV28 and TRBJ2-1; the match to TRBD2 covers 8 bases. Germline CDR1 MDHEN, CDR2 SYDVKM. The trim removed 3 bases at V and 2 bases at J, leaving 3 bases unmatched. The CDR3 length is 15 residues. CDR3 sequence: CASSFAGGTYNEQFF. The CDR3 DNA sequence: TGTGCCAGCAGTTTCGCGGGAGGTACCTACAATGAGCAGTTCTTC.

This clonotype was seen many times. The chain uses TRBV7-2 and TRBJ2-1, with D possibly TRBD2 on 7 matching bases. Germline CDR1 SGHTA, CDR2 FQGNSA. This CDR3 has 16 residues. With 1 base removed from V and 3 bases from J, the gap between germline ends came to 13 bases. CDR3 region: CASSLEGGAHYNEQFF. CDR3 coding DNA: TGTGCCAGCAGCTTAGAAGGGGGGGCCCACTACAATGAGCAGTTCTTC.

The V call is TRBV25-1, the J call TRBJ2-2; D call uncertain. V dropped 6 bases and J dropped 3 bases, with 11 bases sitting between them. CDR1 is MGHDK and CDR2 is SYGVNS in the germline V gene. The CDR3 runs to 14 residues. DNA of the CDR3: TGTGCCAGCAGCAAAGGAGAGTACACCGGGGAGCTGTTTTTT. Translated: CASSKGEYTGELFF. Combining the CDR3 with reference TRBV25-1 and TRBJ2-2 gives the whole variable domain EADIYQTPRYLVIGTGKKITLECSQTMGHDKMYWYQQDPGMELHLIHYSYGVNSTEKGDLSSESTVSRIRTEHFPLTLESARPSHTSQYLCASSKGEYTGELFFGEGSRLTVL.

The sample holds many counts of this clonotype. CDR3 in amino acids: CSVDLGQGLTEAFF. The CDR3 nucleotides read TGCAGCGTTGATTTGGGACAGGGACTCACTGAAGCTTTCTTT. The J gene is TRBJ1-1, the V gene TRBV29-1; 9 nucleotides match TRBD1. The germline gives CDR1 SQVTM, CDR2 ANQGSEA. The CDR3 sequence is 14 residues long. V lost 3 bases, J lost 4 bases, and 6 bases stayed unmatched.

This clonotype came up many times. This sequence joins TRBV18 and TRBJ1-5; 7 nucleotides line up with TRBD1. Trimming at V came to 3 bases and at J to 3 bases, leaving 2 bases not matched to a gene. Germline V lookup: CDR1 KGHSH, CDR2 LQKENI. The CDR3 is made up of 14 amino acids. CDR3 loop: CASSPGTDNQPQHF. CDR3 in DNA: TGTGCCAGCTCACCTGGGACAGACAATCAGCCCCAGCATTTT.

In this sample, this clonotype turned up a few times. This chain uses TRBV19 with TRBJ2-1; 9 nucleotides line up with TRBD2. V trimming: 5 bases; J trimming: 9 bases; junction bases outside the gene matches: 8. The CDR3 sequence is 14 residues long. In germline, CDR1 is LNHDA, CDR2 SQIVND (reference sequence). CDR3 region: CASSWREGAGEQFF. CDR3 nucleotide sequence: TGTGCCAGTAGTTGGCGGGAGGGGGCGGGTGAGCAGTTCTTC.

This clonotype came up many times. The J gene is TRBJ2-7, the V gene TRBV27; 10 bases line up with TRBD1. Germline CDR1 MNHEY, CDR2 SMNVEV (reference sequence). J lost 3 bases, V lost 5 bases, and 4 bases had no gene match. This CDR3 spans 14 amino acids. DNA for the CDR3: TGTGCCAGCAGTCCGGGACAGGGGCTCTACGAGCAGTACTTC. Its protein product is CASSPGQGLYEQYF.

This chain links TRBV15 with TRBJ2-5; D remains unclear. Deletions cut 5 bases from V and 1 base from J, with 17 bases between. The germline gives CDR1 LNHNV, CDR2 YYDKDF (reference sequence). This CDR3 contains 16 residues. The chain's CDR3 is CATSFYRSAAQETQYF. The CDR3 coding sequence is TGTGCCACCAGCTTCTACCGATCGGCGGCCCAAGAGACCCAGTACTTC.

This clonotype was picked up many times. The genes are TRBV27 and TRBJ2-7, with no clear D. Trimming left V 2 bases short and J 2 bases short, with 7 bases between. Per the germline V gene, CDR1 is MNHEY and CDR2 is SMNVEV (reference sequence). This CDR3 comprises 13 residues. The chain's CDR3 is CASSLIPPYEQYF. In DNA form, the CDR3 reads TGTGCCAGCAGTTTAATTCCCCCCTACGAGCAGTACTTC.

This clonotype has ten or more counts. The chain combines TRBV7-2 with TRBJ2-1; TRBD1 or TRBD2 may be the D gene (6 bases each). V was clipped by 5 bases and J by 6 bases, with 23 bases between them. Germline V gene lookup returns CDR1 SGHTA and CDR2 FQGNSA. The CDR3 length is 17 residues. The CDR3: CASSKRGALDGGNEQFF. CDR3 sequence (DNA): TGTGCCAGCAGCAAAAGGGGGGCGCTAGATGGGGGCAATGAGCAGTTCTTC.